This T cell receptor beta chain was captured by sequencing in a study of blood T cells in healthy people across ages. Study-level results: Naive and antigen-experienced cells were not separated, limiting conclusive comparison.

Donors were healthy Caucasian individuals from Russia aged roughly 6 to 90. For the second PCR, which ran for about 6 to 11 cycles, a sample-barcoded 5' primer and a J-beta primer mix were used. In TCRdb, the 5' RACE reads were re-called with MiXCR into one record per CDR3 protein. The profile shows about 780,000 distinct CDR3 sequences, roughly 24% of them singletons. In its sample, this clonotype was seen a few times. Its antigen is not known. Germline values: CDR1 SGHAT, CDR2 FQNNGV. Trimming at V came to 3 bases and at J to 6 bases, leaving 15 bases not matched to a gene. The CDR3 runs 18 residues. The same sample was also studied in work on T cells of mothers and their children. That study adds: Samples came from a few healthy Caucasian mothers and their six children.

The receptor was isolated from a boy younger than 18 in good health. This sequence joins TRBV11-2 and TRBJ2-4; 9 bases map to TRBD1. The source material was blood. The CDR3 sequence: CASSFSRSGQGDSNIQYF. Here the CDR3 DNA reads TGTGCCAGCAGCTTCTCCCGGTCGGGACAGGGAGACTCAAACATTCAGTACTTC.